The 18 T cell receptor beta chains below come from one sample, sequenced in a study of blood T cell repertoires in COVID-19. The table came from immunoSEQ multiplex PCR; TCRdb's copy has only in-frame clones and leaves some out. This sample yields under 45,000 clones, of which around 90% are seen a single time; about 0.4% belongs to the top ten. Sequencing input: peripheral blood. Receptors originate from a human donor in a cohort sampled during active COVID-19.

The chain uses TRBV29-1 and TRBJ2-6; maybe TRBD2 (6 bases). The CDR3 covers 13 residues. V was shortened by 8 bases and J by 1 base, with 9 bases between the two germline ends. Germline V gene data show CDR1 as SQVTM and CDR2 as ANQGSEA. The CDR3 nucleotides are TGCAGCTGCGGGGTATCTGGGGCCAACGTCCTGACTTTC. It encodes CSCGVSGANVLTF.

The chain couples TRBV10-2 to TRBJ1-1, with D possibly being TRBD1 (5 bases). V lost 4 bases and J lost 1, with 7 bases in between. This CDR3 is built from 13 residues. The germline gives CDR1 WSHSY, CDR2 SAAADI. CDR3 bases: TGCGCCAGCAGTGTAGACAGGAACACTGAAGCTTTCTTT. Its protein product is CASSVDRNTEAFF.

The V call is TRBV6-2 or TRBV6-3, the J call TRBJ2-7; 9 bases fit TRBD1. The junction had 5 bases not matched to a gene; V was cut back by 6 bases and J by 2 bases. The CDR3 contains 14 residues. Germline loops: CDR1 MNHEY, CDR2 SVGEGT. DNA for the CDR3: TGTGCCAGCAGCAGGGGACAGGGCACCTACGAGCAGTACTTC. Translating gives CASSRGQGTYEQYF.

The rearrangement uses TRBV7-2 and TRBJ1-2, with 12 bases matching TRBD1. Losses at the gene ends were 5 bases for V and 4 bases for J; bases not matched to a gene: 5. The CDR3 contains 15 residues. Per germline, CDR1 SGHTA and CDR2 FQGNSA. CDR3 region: CASSPGTGGVYGYTF. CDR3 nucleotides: TGTGCCAGCAGCCCCGGGACAGGGGGCGTCTATGGCTACACCTTC.

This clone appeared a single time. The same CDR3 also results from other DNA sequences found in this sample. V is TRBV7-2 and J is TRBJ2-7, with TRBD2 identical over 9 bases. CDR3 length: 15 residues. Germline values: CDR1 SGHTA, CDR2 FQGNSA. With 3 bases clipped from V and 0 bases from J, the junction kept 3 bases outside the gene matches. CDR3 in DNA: TGTGCCAGCAGCTTGAGCGGGGGGAGCTCCTACGAGCAGTACTTC. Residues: CASSLSGGSSYEQYF.

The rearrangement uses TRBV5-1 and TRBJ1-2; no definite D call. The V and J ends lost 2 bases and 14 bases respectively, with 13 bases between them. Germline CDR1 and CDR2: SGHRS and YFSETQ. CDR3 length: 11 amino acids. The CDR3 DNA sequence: TGCGCCAGCAGCTTACCGGGAGCTAGGACCTTC. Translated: CASSLPGARTF.

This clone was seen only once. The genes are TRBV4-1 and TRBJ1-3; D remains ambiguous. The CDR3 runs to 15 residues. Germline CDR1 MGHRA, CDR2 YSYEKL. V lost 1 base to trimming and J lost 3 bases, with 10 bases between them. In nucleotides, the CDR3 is TGCGCCAGCAGCCAAGTTTTGGACTTTGGAAACACCATATATTTT. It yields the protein CASSQVLDFGNTIYF.

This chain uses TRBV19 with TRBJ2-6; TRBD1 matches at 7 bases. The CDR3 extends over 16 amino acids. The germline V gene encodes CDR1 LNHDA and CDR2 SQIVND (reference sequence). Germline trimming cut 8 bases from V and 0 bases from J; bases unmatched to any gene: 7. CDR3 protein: CASSTGALSGANVLTF. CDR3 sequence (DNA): TGTGCCAGTTCAACAGGGGCGCTCTCTGGGGCCAACGTCCTGACTTTC.

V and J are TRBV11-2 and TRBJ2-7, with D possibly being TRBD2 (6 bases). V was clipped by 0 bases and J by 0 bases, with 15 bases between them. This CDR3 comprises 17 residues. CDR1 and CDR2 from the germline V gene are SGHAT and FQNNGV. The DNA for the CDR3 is TGTGCCAGCAGCTTAGAACCGGGAGCAGCCTTCTCCTACGAGCAGTACTTC. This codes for CASSLEPGAAFSYEQYF.

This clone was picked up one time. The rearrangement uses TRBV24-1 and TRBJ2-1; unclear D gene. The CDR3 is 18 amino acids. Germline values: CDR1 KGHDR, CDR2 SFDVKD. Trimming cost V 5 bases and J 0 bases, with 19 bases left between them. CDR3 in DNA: TGTGCCACCAGTGCCGCTTTCTTCAGACCTAGCTCCTACAATGAGCAGTTCTTC. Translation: CATSAAFFRPSSYNEQFF.

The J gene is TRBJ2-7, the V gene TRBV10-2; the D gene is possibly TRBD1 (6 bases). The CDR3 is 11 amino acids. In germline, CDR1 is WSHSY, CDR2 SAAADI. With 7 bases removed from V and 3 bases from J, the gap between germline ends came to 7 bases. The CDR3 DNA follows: TGCGCCAGCACGGACAGCTACGAGCAGTACTTC. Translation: CASTDSYEQYF.

CDR3 sequence: CASSWTGREQYF. CDR3 DNA: TGTGCCAGCAGCTGGACAGGGAGAGAGCAGTACTTC. The chain uses TRBV7-9 and TRBJ2-7; 8 bases align to TRBD1. Trimming took 4 bases from V and 7 from J; bases not matched to a gene: 3. From germline, CDR1 is SEHNR and CDR2 FQNEAQ (reference sequence). The CDR3 is 12 residues long.

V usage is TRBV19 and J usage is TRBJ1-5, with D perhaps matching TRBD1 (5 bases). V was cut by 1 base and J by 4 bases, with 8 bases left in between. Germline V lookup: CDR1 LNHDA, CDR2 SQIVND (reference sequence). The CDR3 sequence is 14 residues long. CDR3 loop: CASSIVGGNQPQHF. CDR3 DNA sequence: TGTGCCAGTAGTATAGTGGGGGGAAATCAGCCCCAGCATTTT. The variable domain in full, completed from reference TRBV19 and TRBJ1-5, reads DGGITQSPKYLFRKEGQNVTLSCEQNLNHDAMYWYRQDPGQGLRLIYYSQIVNDFQKGDIAEGYSVSREKKESFPLTVTSAQKNPTAFYLCASSIVGGNQPQHFGDGTRLSIL.

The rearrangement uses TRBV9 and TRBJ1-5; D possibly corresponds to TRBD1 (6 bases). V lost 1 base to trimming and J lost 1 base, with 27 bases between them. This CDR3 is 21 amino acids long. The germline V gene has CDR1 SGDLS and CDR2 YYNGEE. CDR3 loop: CASSVRRNPPRTVLSNQPQHF. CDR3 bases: TGTGCCAGCAGCGTAAGAAGGAATCCCCCCAGGACAGTATTAAGCAATCAGCCCCAGCATTTT.

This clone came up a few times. CDR3 sequence: CASSLYGSYEQYF. The CDR3 nucleotides are TGTGCCAGCAGCTTATACGGCTCCTACGAGCAGTACTTC. The chain links TRBV7-2 to TRBJ2-7, with D unclear. Germline CDR1 SGHTA, CDR2 FQGNSA. This CDR3 has 13 amino acids. Trimming took 2 bases from V and 0 from J, leaving 5 bases between them.

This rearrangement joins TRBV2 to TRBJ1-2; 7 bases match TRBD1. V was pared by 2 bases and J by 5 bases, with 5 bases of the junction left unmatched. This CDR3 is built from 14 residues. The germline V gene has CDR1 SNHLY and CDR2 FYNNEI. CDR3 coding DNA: TGTGCCAGCAGTGAATACAGGGGAGCATATGGCTACACCTTC. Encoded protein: CASSEYRGAYGYTF.

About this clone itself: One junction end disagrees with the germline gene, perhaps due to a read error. CDR3 sequence reads: CASRLGQGAYEQYF. The CDR3 DNA follows: TGTGCCAGCAGATTGGGACAGGGGGCCTACGAGCAGTACTTC. The genes are TRBV5-6 and TRBJ2-7; 11 bases are shared with TRBD1. CDR1 is SGHDT and CDR2 is YYEEEE in the germline V gene. The CDR3 is 14 residues long.

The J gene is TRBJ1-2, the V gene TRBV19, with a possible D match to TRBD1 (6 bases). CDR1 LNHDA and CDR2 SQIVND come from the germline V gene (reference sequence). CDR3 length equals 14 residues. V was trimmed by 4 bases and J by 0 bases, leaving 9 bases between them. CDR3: CASSTTGTNYGYTF. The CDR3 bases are TGTGCCAGTAGTACCACAGGGACTAACTATGGCTACACCTTC.